The clone carrying this TCR beta chain was detected a few times. The target antigen is unknown. The V and J ends lost 4 bases and 5 bases respectively, with 10 bases between them. The CDR3 is 12 residues long. CDR1 is SQVTM and CDR2 is ANQGSEA in the germline V gene. TCRdb re-derived calls from the reads in MiXCR, one entry per CDR3 protein. The table has about 47,000 distinct CDR3 sequences, around 21% seen once. The source of the sample is a study of T cell repertoires in cytomegalovirus infection. In the study overall: Signatures in public TCR beta sequences pointed to both CMV infection and matching HLA type.

The J gene is TRBJ2-3, the V gene TRBV29-1, with D perhaps matching TRBD2 (6 bases). This clonotype was obtained from a human donor in good health (CMV status not recorded). Some clones in this sample may be carry-over from other donors' samples. The sequencing used CD8+ T cells from cultured PBMCs, collected from culture after CMV antigen stimulation. The CDR3 is CSVGRVGDTQYF. CDR3 DNA sequence: TGCAGCGTTGGGAGGGTAGGAGATACGCAGTATTTT.